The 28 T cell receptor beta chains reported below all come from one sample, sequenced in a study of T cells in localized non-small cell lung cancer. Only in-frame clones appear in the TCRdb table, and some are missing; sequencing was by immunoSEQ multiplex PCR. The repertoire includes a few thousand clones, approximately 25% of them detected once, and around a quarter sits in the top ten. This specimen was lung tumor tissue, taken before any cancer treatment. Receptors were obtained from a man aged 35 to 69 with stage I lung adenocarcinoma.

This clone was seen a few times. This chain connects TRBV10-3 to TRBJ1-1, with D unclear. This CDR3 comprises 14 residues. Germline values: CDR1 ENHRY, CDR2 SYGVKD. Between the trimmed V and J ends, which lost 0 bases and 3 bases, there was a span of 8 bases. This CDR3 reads CAISESGRDTEAFF. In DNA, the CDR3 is TGTGCCATCAGTGAGTCCGGAAGGGACACTGAAGCTTTCTTT.

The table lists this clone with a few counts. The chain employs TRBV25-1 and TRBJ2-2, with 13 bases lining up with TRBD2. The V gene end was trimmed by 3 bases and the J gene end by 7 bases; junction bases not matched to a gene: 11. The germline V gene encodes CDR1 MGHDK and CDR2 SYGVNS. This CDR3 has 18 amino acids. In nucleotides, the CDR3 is TGTGCCAGCAGTGACCGGGAAGGACTAGCGGGAGAGTTCGGGGAGCTGTTTTTT. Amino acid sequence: CASSDREGLAGEFGELFF.

CDR3: CASSATGGETQYF. The DNA of the CDR3 is TGTGCCAGCAGCGCGACAGGGGGAGAGACCCAGTACTTC. The chain joins TRBV9 to TRBJ2-5; 9 bases fit TRBD1. In germline, CDR1 is SGDLS, CDR2 YYNGEE. Losses at the gene ends were 3 bases for V and 4 bases for J; bases not matched to a gene: 1. This CDR3 comprises 13 residues.

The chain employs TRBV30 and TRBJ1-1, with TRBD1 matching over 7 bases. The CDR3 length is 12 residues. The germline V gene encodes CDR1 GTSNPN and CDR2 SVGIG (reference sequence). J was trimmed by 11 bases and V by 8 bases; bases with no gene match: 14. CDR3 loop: CAGVPGGARAFF. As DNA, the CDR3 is TGTGCCGGAGTACCAGGGGGGGCGCGGGCTTTCTTT.

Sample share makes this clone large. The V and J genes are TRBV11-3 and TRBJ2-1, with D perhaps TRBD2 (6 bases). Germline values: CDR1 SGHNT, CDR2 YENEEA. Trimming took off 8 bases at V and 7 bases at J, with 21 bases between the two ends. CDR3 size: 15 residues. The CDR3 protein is CASSDWGEAGNEQFF. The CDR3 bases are TGTGCCAGCTCCGACTGGGGGGAGGCCGGGAATGAGCAGTTCTTC.

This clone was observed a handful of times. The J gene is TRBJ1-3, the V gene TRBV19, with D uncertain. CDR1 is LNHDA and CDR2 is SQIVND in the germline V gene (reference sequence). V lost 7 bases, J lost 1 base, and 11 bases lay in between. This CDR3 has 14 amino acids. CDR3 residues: CASNRGGSGNTIYF. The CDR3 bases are TGTGCCAGTAACCGAGGCGGGTCTGGAAACACCATATATTTT. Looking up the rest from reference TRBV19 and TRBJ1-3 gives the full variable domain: DGGITQSPKYLFRKEGQNVTLSCEQNLNHDAMYWYRQDPGQGLRLIYYSQIVNDFQKGDIAEGYSVSREKKESFPLTVTSAQKNPTAFYLCASNRGGSGNTIYFGEGSWLTVV.

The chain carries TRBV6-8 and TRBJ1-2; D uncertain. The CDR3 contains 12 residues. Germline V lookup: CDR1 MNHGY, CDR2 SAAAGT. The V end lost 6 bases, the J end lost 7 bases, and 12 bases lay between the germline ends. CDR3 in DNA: TGTGCCAGCAGGATAGGAGGGAGTGGCTACACCTTC. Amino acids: CASRIGGSGYTF.

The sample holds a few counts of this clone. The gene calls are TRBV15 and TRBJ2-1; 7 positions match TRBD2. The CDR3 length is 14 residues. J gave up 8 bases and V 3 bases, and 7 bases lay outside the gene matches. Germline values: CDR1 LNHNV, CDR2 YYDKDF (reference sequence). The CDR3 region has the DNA TGTGCCACCAGCAGGCTAGCGGACTGGGATGAGCAGTTCTTC. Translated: CATSRLADWDEQFF. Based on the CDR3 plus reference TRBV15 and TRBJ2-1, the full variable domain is DAMVIQNPRYQVTQFGKPVTLSCSQTLNHNVMYWYQQKSSQAPKLLFHYYDKDFNNEADTPDNFQSRRPNTSFCFLDIRSPGLGDTAMYLCATSRLADWDEQFFGPGTRLTVL.

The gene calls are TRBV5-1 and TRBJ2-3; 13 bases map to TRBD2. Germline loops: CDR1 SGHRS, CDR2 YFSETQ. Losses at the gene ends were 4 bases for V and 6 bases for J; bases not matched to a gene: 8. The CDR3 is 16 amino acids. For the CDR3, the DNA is TGCGCCAGCAGCCGTAGGACTAGCGGGAGAGGGGATACGCAGTATTTT. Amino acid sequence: CASSRRTSGRGDTQYF.

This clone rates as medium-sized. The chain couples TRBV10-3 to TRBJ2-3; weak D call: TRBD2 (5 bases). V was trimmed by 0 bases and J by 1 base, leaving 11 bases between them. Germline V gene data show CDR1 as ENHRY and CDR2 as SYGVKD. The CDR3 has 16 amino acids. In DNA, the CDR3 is TGTGCCATCAGTGAGTCGTGGGCTAGCCGCACAGATACGCAGTATTTT. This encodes CAISESWASRTDTQYF.

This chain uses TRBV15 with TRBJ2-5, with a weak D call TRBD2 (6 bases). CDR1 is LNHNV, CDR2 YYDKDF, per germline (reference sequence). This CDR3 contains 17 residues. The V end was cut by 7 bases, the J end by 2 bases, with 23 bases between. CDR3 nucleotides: TGTGCCACCACTAAGGCATCCCCGCGGGGATTACAAGAGACCCAGTACTTC. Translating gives CATTKASPRGLQETQYF.

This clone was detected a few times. CDR3 residues: CASSLGTYNEQFF. The CDR3 region has the DNA TGTGCCAGCAGCTTAGGGACTTACAATGAGCAGTTCTTC. The chain combines TRBV7-2 with TRBJ2-1; tentatively, D is TRBD2 (5 bases). The CDR3 has 13 amino acids. Trimming took 1 base from V and 4 from J, leaving 5 bases between them. In germline, CDR1 is SGHTA, CDR2 FQGNSA.

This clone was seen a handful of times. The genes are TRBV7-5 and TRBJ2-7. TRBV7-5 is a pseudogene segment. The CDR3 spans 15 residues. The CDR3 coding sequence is TGTGCCAGCAGCTTAACGTTCGGCCCCGACTACGAGCAGTACTTC. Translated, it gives CASSLTFGPDYEQYF.

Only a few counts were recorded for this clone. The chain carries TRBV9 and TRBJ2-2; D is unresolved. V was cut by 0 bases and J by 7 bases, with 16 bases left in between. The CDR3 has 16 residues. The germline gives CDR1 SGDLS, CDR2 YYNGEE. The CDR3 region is CASSVGGSERGGELFF. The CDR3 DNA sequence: TGTGCCAGCAGCGTAGGGGGTTCGGAGAGAGGCGGGGAGCTGTTTTTT.

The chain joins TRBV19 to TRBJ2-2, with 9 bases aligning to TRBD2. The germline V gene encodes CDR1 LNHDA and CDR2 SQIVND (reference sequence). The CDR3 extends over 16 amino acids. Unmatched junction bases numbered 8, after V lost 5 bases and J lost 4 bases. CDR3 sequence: CASSLIAGDVTGELFF. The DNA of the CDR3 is TGTGCCAGTAGTCTTATAGCGGGAGATGTCACCGGGGAGCTGTTTTTT.

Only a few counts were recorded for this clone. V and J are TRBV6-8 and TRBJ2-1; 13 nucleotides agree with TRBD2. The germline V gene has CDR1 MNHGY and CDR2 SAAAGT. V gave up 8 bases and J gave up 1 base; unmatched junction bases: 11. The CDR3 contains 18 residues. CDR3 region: CASHPGLAGWGSYNEQFF. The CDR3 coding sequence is TGTGCCAGCCACCCGGGACTAGCGGGATGGGGGTCCTACAATGAGCAGTTCTTC.

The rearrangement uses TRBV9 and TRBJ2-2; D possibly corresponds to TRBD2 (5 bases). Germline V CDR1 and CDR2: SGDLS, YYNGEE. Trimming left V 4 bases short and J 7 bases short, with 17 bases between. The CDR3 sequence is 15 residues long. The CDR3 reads CASSLGFRRGGELFF. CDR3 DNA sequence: TGTGCCAGCAGCTTAGGTTTCCGCCGGGGCGGGGAGCTGTTTTTT.

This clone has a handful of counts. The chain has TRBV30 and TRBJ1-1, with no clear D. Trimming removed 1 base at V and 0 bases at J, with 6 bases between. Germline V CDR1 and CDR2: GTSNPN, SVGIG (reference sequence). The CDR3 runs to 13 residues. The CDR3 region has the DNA TGTGCCTGGAGTGATGGGGTGAACACTGAAGCTTTCTTT. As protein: CAWSDGVNTEAFF.

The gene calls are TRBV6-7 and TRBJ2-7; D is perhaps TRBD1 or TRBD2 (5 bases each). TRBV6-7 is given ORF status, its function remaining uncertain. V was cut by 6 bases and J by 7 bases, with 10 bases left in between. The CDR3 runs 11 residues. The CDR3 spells CASSSWGEQYF. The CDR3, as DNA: TGTGCCAGCAGCTCGTGGGGGGAGCAGTACTTC.

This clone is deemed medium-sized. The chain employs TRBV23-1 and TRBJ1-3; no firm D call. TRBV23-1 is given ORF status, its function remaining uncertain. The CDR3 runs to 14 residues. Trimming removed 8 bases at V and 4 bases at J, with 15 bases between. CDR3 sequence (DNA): TGCGCCAGCCGAATGCTAGTTGCCGGAAACACCATATATTTT. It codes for CASRMLVAGNTIYF.

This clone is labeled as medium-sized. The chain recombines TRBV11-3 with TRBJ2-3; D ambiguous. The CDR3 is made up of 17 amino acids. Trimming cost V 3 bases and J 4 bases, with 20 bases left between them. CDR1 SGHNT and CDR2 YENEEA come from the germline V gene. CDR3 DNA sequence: TGTGCCAGCAGCTTGGACCTCTCCCCGTTCGCCGCAGATACGCAGTATTTT. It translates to CASSLDLSPFAADTQYF.

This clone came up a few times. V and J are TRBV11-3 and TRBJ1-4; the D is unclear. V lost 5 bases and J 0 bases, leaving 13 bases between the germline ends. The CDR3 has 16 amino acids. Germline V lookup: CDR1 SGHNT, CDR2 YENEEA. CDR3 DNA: TGTGCCAGCAGCCCTACGCCGTTTGCAACTAATGAAAAACTGTTTTTT. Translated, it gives CASSPTPFATNEKLFF.

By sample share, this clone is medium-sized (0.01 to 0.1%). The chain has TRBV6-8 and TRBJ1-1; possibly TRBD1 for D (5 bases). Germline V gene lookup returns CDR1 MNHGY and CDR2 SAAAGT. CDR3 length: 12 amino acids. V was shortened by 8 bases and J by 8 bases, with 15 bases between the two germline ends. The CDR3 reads CASGQQVGEAFF. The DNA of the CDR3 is TGTGCCAGCGGCCAACAGGTCGGCGAAGCTTTCTTT.

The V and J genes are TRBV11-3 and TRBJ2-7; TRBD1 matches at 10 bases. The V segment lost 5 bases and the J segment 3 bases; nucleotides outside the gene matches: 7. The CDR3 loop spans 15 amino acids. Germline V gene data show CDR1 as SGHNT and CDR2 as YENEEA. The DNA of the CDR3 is TGTGCCAGCAGCCCCGGGACAGGGGCCCACTACGAGCAGTACTTC. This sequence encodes CASSPGTGAHYEQYF. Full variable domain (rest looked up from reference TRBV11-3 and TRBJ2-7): EAGVVQSPRYKIIEKKQPVAFWCNPISGHNTLYWYLQNLGQGPELLIRYENEEAVDDSQLPKDRFSAERLKGVDSTLKIQPAELGDSAVYLCASSPGTGAHYEQYFGPGTRLTVT.

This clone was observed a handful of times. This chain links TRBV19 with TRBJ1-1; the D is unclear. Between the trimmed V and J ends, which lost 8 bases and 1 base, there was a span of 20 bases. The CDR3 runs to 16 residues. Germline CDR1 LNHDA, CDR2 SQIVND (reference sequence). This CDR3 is CASRSRLADRNTEAFF. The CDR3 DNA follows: TGTGCCAGTCGCTCACGATTGGCAGACCGGAACACTGAAGCTTTCTTT.

The CDR3 coding sequence is TGTGCCAGCAGCAGTCCCGGGGGCTATGGCTACACCTTC. Its translation: CASSSPGGYGYTF. The chain links TRBV9 to TRBJ1-2, with a tentative D call TRBD1 (5 bases). Germline V gene data show CDR1 as SGDLS and CDR2 as YYNGEE. V was shortened by 4 bases and J by 4 bases, with 11 bases between the two germline ends. The CDR3 consists of 13 residues.

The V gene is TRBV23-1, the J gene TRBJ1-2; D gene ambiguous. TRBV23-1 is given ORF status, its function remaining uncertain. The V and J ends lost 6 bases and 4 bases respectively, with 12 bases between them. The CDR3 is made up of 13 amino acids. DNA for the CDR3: TGCGCCAGCAGCGAACTAACGGGCTATGGCTACACCTTC. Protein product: CASSELTGYGYTF.

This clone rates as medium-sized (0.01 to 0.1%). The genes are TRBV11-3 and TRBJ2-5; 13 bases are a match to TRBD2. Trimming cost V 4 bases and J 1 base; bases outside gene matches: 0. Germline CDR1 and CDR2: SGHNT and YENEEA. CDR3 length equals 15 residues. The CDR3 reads CASSWTSGSQETQYF. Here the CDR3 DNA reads TGTGCCAGCAGCTGGACTAGCGGGAGCCAAGAGACCCAGTACTTC.